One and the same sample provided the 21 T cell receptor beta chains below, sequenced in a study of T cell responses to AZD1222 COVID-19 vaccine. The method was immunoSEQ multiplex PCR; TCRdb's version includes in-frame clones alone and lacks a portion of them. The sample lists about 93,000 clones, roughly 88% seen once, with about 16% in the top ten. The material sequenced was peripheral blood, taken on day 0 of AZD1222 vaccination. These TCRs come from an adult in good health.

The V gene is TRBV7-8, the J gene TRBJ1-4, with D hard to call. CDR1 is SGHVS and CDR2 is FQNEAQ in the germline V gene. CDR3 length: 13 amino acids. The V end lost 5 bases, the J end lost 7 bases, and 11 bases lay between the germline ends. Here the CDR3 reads CASSPPGGEKLFF. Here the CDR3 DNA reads TGTGCCAGCAGCCCTCCCGGAGGTGAAAAACTGTTTTTT. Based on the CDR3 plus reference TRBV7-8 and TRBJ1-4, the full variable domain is GAGVSQSPRYKVAKRGQDVALRCDPISGHVSLFWYQQALGQGPEFLTYFQNEAQLDKSGLPSDRFFAERPEGSVSTLKIQRTQQEDSAVYLCASSPPGGEKLFFGSGTQLSVL.

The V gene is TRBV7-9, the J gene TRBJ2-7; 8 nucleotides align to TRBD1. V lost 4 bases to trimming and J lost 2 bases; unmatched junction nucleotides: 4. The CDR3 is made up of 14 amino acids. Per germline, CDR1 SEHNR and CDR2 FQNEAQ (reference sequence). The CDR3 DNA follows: TGTGCCAGCAGCTCCACGGACAGGGCCTACGAGCAGTACTTC. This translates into CASSSTDRAYEQYF.

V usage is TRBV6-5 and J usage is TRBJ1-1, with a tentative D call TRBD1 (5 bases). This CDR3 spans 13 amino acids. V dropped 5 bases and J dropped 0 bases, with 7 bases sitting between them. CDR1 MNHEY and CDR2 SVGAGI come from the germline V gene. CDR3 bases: TGTGCCAGCAGTCGGGGGGTGAACACTGAAGCTTTCTTT. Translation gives CASSRGVNTEAFF.

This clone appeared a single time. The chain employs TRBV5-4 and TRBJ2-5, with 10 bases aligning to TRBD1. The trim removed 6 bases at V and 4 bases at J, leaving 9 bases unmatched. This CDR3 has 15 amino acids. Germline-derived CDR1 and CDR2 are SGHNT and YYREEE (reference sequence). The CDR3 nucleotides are TGTGCCAGCACCAAAGTAGGACAGGGGGGAGAGACCCAGTACTTC. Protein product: CASTKVGQGGETQYF. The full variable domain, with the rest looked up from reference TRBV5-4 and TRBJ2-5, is ETGVTQSPTHLIKTRGQQVTLRCSSQSGHNTVSWYQQALGQGPQFIFQYYREEENGRGNFPPRFSGLQFPNYSSELNVNALELDDSALYLCASTKVGQGGETQYFGPGTRLLVL.

CDR3 amino acids: CASSPDPGTGGNSPLHF. The CDR3 coding sequence is TGTGCCAGCAGCCCTGACCCCGGGACAGGGGGTAATTCACCCCTCCACTTT. The chain has TRBV3-1 (or the pseudogene TRBV3-2) and TRBJ1-6, with 11 bases lining up with TRBD1. J lost 6 bases, V lost 4 bases, and 8 bases had no gene match. The CDR3 length is 17 residues. Germline loops: CDR1 LGHDT, CDR2 YNNKEL (reference sequence).

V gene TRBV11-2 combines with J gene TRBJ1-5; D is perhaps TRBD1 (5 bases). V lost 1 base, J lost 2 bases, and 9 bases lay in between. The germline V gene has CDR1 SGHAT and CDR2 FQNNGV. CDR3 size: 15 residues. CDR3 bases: TGTGCCAGCAGCTTAGGGGGGATTGGCAATCAGCCCCAGCATTTT. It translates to CASSLGGIGNQPQHF.

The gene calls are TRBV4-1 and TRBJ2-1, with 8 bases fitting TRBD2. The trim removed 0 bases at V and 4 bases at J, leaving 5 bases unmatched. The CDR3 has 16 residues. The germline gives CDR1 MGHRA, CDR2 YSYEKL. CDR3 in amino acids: CASSQDRSGRYNEQFF. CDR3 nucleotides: TGCGCCAGCAGCCAAGATAGAAGCGGGAGATACAATGAGCAGTTCTTC.

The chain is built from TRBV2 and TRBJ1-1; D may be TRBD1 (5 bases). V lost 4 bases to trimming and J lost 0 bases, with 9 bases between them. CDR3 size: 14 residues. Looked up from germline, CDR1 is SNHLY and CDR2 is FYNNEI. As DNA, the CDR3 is TGTGCCAGCAGTGCTCCAGGGATGAACACTGAAGCTTTCTTT. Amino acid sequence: CASSAPGMNTEAFF.

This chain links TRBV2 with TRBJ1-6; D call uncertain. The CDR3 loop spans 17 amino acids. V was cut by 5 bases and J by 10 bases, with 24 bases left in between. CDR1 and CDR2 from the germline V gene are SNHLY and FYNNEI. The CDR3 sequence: CASSLFLSRRKGSPLHF. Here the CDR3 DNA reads TGTGCCAGCAGTCTCTTCCTGTCCAGGCGCAAGGGATCACCCCTCCACTTT.

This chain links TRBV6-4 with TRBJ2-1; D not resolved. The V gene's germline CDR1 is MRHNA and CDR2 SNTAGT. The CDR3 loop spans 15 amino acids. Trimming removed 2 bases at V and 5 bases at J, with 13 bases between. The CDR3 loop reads CASSDGIDVHNEQFF. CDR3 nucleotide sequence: TGTGCCAGCAGTGACGGGATAGATGTCCACAATGAGCAGTTCTTC.

CDR3 nucleotides: TGTGCCAGCAGCATCGGGACACTCTATGGCTACACCTTC. The encoded protein is CASSIGTLYGYTF. This rearrangement joins TRBV6-2 or TRBV6-3 to TRBJ1-2; D may be TRBD1 (6 bases). Germline values: CDR1 MNHEY, CDR2 SVGEGT. Trimming took off 6 bases at V and 4 bases at J, with 12 bases between the two ends. This CDR3 contains 13 residues.

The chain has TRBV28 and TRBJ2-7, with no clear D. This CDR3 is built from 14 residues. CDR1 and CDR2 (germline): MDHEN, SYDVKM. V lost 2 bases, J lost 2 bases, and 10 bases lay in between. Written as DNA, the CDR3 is TGTGCCAGCAGTTTACCCGGGCCCACCTACGAGCAGTACTTC. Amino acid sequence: CASSLPGPTYEQYF.

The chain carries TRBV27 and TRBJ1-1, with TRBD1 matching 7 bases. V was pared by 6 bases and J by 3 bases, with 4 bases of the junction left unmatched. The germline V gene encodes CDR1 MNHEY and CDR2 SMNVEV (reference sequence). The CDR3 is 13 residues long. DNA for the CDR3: TGTGCCAGCAGGGTTGACAGGGACACTGAAGCTTTCTTT. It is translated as CASRVDRDTEAFF.

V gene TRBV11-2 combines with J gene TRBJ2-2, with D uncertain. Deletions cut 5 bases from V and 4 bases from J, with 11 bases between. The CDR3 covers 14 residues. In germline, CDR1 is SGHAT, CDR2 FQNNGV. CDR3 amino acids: CASSPLEATGELFF. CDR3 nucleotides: TGTGCCAGCAGCCCGTTGGAAGCCACCGGGGAGCTGTTTTTT.

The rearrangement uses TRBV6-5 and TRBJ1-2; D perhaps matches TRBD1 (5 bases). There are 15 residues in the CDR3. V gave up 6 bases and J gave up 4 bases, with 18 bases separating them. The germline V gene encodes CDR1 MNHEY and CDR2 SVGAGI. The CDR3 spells CASRLLDTITYGYTF. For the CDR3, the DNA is TGTGCCAGCAGGCTTCTGGACACCATCACCTATGGCTACACCTTC.

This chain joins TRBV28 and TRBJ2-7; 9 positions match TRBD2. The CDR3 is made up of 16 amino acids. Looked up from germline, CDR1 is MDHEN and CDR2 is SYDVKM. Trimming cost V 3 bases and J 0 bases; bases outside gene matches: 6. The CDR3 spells CASSFSLAGLSYEQYF. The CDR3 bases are TGTGCCAGCAGTTTTAGCCTAGCGGGACTCTCCTACGAGCAGTACTTC.

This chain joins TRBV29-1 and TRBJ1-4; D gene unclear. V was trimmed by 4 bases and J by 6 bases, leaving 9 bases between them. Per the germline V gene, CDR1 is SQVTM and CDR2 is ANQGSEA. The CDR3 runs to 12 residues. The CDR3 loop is CSVGGMDEKLFF. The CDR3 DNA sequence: TGCAGCGTTGGTGGGATGGATGAAAAACTGTTTTTT. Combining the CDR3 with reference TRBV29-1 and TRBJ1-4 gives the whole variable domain SAVISQKPSRDICQRGTSLTIQCQVDSQVTMMFWYRQQPGQSLTLIATANQGSEATYESGFVIDKFPISRPNLTFSTLTVSNMSPEDSSIYLCSVGGMDEKLFFGSGTQLSVL.

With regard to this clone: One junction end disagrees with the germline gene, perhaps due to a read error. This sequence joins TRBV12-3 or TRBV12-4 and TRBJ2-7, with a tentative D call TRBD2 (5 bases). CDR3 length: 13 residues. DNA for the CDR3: TGTGCCAGCAGGTTAGCGACTACTTACGAGCAGTACTTC. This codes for CASRLATTYEQYF.

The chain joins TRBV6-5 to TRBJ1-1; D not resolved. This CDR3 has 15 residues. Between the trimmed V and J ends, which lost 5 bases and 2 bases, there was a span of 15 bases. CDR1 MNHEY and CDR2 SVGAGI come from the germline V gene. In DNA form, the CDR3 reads TGTGCCAGCAGTACCCTAGGGTGGGCAAACACTGAAGCTTTCTTT. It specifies CASSTLGWANTEAFF.

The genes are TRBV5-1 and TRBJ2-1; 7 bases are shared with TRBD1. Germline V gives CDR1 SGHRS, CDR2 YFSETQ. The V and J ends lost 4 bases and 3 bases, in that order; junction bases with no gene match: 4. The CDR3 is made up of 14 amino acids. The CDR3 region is CASSRDSNYNEQFF. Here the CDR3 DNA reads TGCGCCAGCAGCAGGGACAGCAACTACAATGAGCAGTTCTTC.

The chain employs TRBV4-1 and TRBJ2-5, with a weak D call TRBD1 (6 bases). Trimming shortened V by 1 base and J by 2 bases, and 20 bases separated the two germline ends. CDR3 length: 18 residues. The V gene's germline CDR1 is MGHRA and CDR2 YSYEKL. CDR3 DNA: TGCGCCAGCAGCCAAGTTTCCCTAAGACAGGACGCACAAGAGACCCAGTACTTC. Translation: CASSQVSLRQDAQETQYF.